Given below is one TCR beta chain in context. This entry comes from a study of early T cells in non-severe SARS-CoV-2 infection. TCRdb itself ran the 5' RACE reads through MiXCR, one entry per CDR3 protein. The sample yields approximately 90,000 distinct CDR3 sequences, approximately 12% seen once. V was shortened by 3 bases and J by 4 bases, with 8 bases between the two germline ends. Germline loops: CDR1 LGHDT, CDR2 YNNKEL (reference sequence). The CDR3 runs to 13 residues. The J gene is TRBJ2-3, the V gene TRBV3-1, with unresolved D. The TCR was taken from an adult who was a healthcare worker with PCR-confirmed SARS-CoV-2 infection or an uninfected control (not recorded which). The sample consisted of whole blood, taken at baseline. This CDR3 is CASSHSGADTQYF. CDR3 nucleotide sequence: TGTGCCAGCAGCCACTCAGGAGCAGATACGCAGTATTTT.